This TCR beta chain was recovered during a study of Graves' ophthalmopathy and Graves' hyperthyroidism. Study-level findings and limits: With approximately 88% sensitivity and around 81% specificity, a 13-signature model separated ophthalmopathy from stable hyperthyroidism. The model achieved 55% to 71% sensitivity and around 78% specificity for ophthalmopathy progression.

Trimming cost V 4 bases and J 2 bases, with 9 bases left between them. Germline-derived CDR1 and CDR2 are SQVTM and ANQGSEA. This CDR3 comprises 12 residues. The study amplified TCR beta CDR3 regions using RNA transcripts. First-round RT-PCR employed HTBI primers, with a second-round multiplex PCR after it. TCRdb recomputed calls from the multiplex PCR reads with MiXCR, one row per CDR3 protein. The data hold approximately 480,000 distinct CDR3 sequences, with about 15% observed a single time. Other autoimmune diseases, uncontrolled infections, pregnancy or lactation ruled patients out of participation. As regards this clonotype: Its antigen is as yet unknown.

The sequence was obtained from a woman younger than 45 with Graves' ophthalmopathy. This rearrangement joins TRBV29-1 to TRBJ2-7, with D possibly TRBD1 on 6 matching bases. Material: blood. The CDR3 reads CSVGNRAYEQYF. As DNA, the CDR3 is TGCAGCGTTGGGAACAGGGCCTACGAGCAGTACTTC.